One T cell receptor (beta chain) is described in this entry. Its antigen is undetermined. The protocol was immunoSEQ multiplex PCR, while the TCRdb copy is restricted to in-frame clones and leaves out a portion. The repertoire has 30,000 to 40,000 clones, 90% of them found once; the top ten carry about 5%. These data come from a study of a mutant IDH1 vaccine in newly diagnosed glioma. Study-level information: Treated patients had a mean age of 40.4 years and a roughly 62% male, around 38% female split.

Study observations and caveats: Immune responses induced by the vaccine were seen in roughly 93% of patients, spanning multiple MHC alleles.

Time point noted: week 47, end of study. In every dose of vaccine, 300 ug of mutant IDH1 20-mer peptide was given alongside topical imiquimod. After removal of 8 bases from V and 0 bases from J, the junction contained 5 bases not matched to a gene. Germline V gene data show CDR1 as MNHNS and CDR2 as SASEGT. The CDR3 consists of 14 residues. The specimen comprised PBMCs, sampled from a glioma patient whose treatment included an IDH1 peptide vaccine. The rearrangement joins TRBV6-1 to TRBJ2-5; 8 nucleotides agree with TRBD1. This TCR was recovered from a woman aged 40 to 50 with glioma. Here the CDR3 reads CASGDRGYQETQYF. DNA of the CDR3: TGTGCCAGCGGCGACAGGGGCTACCAAGAGACCCAGTACTTC.